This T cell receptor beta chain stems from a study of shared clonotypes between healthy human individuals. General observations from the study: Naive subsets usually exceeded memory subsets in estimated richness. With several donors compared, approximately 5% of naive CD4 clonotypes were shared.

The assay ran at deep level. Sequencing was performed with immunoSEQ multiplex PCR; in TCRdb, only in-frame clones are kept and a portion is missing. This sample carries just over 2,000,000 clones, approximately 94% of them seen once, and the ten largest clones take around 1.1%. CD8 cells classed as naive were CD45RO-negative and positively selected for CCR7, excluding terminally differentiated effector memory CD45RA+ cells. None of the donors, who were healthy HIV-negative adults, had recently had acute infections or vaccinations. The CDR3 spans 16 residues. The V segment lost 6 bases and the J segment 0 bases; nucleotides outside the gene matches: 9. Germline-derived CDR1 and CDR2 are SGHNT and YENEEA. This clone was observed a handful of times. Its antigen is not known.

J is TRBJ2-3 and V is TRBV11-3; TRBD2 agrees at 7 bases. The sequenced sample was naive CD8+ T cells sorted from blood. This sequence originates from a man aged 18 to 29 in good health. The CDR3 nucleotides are TGTGCCAGCAGTCAAAGCGGGACTAAGAGCACAGATACGCAGTATTTT. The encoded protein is CASSQSGTKSTDTQYF. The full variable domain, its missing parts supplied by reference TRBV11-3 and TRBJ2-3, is EAGVVQSPRYKIIEKKQPVAFWCNPISGHNTLYWYLQNLGQGPELLIRYENEEAVDDSQLPKDRFSAERLKGVDSTLKIQPAELGDSAVYLCASSQSGTKSTDTQYFGPGTRLTVL.